A selection of T cell receptor beta chains follows, all from one sample in a study of blood T cell repertoires in COVID-19. The data were produced by immunoSEQ multiplex PCR, yet TCRdb's version contains in-frame clones alone and is incomplete. The data show over 100,000 clones, with approximately 86% seen just once and about 5.7% held by the top ten. Material: peripheral blood. All receptors derive from a woman aged 50 to 65 with COVID-19, enrolled during active disease. Both conserved end residues are trimmed from each CDR3.

len	v_gene	j_gene	CDR3aa
11	TRBV12-3/TRBV12-4	TRBJ1-1	ASSLARGSEAF
14	TRBV11-2	TRBJ2-1	ASSSLQGSSYNEQF
12	TRBV6-6	TRBJ2-3	ASSYSRDTDTQY
14	TRBV10-3	TRBJ2-1	AISEYRDRGRNEQF
15	TRBV6-2/TRBV6-3	TRBJ2-1	ASSYSSLAGVYNEQF
13	TRBV25-1	TRBJ2-3	ASSDPGQGADTQY
12	TRBV9	TRBJ1-2	ASSVGREGGGYT
10	TRBV2	TRBJ2-5	ASSAGWETQY
11	TRBV11-2	TRBJ1-2	ASSRGTGYGYT
14	TRBV4-1	TRBJ1-6	ASSQDPGTVNSPLH
12	TRBV19	TRBJ2-7	ASRTGGSTYEQY
12	TRBV5-4	TRBJ2-2	ASSFGTVDGELF
10	TRBV6-5	TRBJ1-2	ASSSGVYGYT
14	TRBV14	TRBJ1-4	ASSQDQTGVREKLF
14	TRBV4-3	TRBJ2-7	ASSHGSRGASYEQY
11	TRBV30	TRBJ2-5	AWSVLRQETQY
13	TRBV11-1	TRBJ2-5	ASSQRQGDWETQY